The entry below describes one T cell receptor beta chain. The data originate from a study of blood T cell repertoires in COVID-19. The wider study: PBMCs, B-cell-depleted T cells, or T cells were the source of the cDNA or gDNA that made up the material.

CDR1 is SGHTA and CDR2 is FQGNSA in the germline V gene. Trimming stripped 5 bases from V and 9 bases from J, with 17 bases between. This CDR3 spans 14 amino acids. TCRdb's copy holds only in-frame clones and misses some; the assay was immunoSEQ multiplex PCR. The profile covers roughly 300,000 clones, with about 87% appearing a single time and 5.3% taken by the ten largest. Sample: PBMCs or T cells enriched from blood (not recorded which). V is TRBV7-2 and J is TRBJ2-1; possibly TRBD2 for D (6 bases). The TCR originated in a young woman who had recovered from COVID-19. The CDR3 coding sequence is TGTGCCAGCAGCCAGTATAGTGGAGGGTTTGAGCAGTTCTTC. Residues: CASSQYSGGFEQFF.